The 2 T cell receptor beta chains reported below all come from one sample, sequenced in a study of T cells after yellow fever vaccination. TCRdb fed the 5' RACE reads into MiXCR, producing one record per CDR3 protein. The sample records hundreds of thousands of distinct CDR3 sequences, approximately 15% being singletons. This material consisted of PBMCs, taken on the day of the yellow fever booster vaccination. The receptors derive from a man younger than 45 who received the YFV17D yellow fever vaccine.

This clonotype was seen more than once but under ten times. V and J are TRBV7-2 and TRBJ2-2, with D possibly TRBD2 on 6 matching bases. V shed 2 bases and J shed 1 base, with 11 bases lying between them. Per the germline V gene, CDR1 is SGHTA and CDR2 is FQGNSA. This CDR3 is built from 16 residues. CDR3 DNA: TGTGCCAGCAGCTTATTGGGAGGAGGGAACACCGGGGAGCTGTTTTTT. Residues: CASSLLGGGNTGELFF.

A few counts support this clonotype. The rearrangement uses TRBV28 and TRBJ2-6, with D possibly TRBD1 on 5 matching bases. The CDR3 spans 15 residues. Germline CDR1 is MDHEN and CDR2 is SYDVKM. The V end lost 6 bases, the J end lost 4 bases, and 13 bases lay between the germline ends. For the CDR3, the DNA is TGTGCCAGCAGGGGTACAGGATCCGGGGCCAACGTCCTGACTTTC. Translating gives CASRGTGSGANVLTF.